Below, one T cell receptor beta chain is given with its context. Its antigen is unknown. Some clones are missing from TCRdb's copy, which holds only in-frame ones; the method was immunoSEQ multiplex PCR. The table lists fewer than 80,000 clones, 70% to 90% of them singletons. The sampling schedule covered blood at baseline, cycle 4 day 1, and cycle 7 day 1. The V gene lost 8 bases and the J gene lost 2 bases, with 16 bases spanning the gap. This CDR3 is built from 15 residues. The germline V gene has CDR1 MNHNY and CDR2 SVGAGI (reference sequence). The sample comes from a study of OX40 agonist ivuxolimab in advanced cancers. Across the whole study: Patients received ivuxolimab, an intravenous treatment, every 2 weeks at 0.01 to 10 mg/kg. Dose-escalation subjects each had hepatocellular carcinoma, melanoma, renal cell or head and neck cancer.

Study outcomes and limitations: Compared with others, partial responders at 0.1-3.0 mg/kg displayed clonal expansion among the lowest.

The V gene is TRBV6-6, the J gene TRBJ2-4, with D perhaps matching TRBD2 (6 bases). The material was CD4+ or CD8+ T cells sorted from blood, obtained in a trial of the OX40 agonist ivuxolimab. The source of this sequence is an adult with an advanced solid tumor such as melanoma, head and neck, liver or kidney cancer. The DNA for the CDR3 is TGTGCCAGCCGGGACTCCCACGGGTCCAAAAACATTCAGTACTTC. Translated, it gives CASRDSHGSKNIQYF.